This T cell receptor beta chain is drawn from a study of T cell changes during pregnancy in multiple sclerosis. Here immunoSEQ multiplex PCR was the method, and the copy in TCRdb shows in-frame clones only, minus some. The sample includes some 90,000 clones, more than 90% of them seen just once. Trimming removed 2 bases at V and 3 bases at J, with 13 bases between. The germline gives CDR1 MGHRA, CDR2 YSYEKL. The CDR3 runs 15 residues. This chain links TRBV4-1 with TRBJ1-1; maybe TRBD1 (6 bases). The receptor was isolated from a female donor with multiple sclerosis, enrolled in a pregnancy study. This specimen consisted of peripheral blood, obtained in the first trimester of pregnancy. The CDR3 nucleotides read TGCGCCAGCAGCCAAACTACAGGGAGCGACACTGAAGCTTTCTTT. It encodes CASSQTTGSDTEAFF.